A single sample gave rise to the 13 T cell receptor beta chains below, sequenced in a study of T cell responses to AZD1222 COVID-19 vaccine. Generated by immunoSEQ multiplex PCR, the TCRdb table keeps only in-frame clones and is missing some. The sample has 85,000 to 95,000 clones, 90% seen once. Material: peripheral blood, obtained on day 0 of AZD1222 vaccination. All receptors come from an adult in good health.

This clone was found a few times. V and J are TRBV18 and TRBJ2-7, with 9 bases that match TRBD1. Germline lookup yields CDR1 KGHSH and CDR2 LQKENI. After removal of 2 bases from V and 2 bases from J, the junction contained 4 bases not matched to a gene. There are 15 residues in the CDR3. The CDR3 nucleotides read TGTGCCAGCTCACCATCACAGGGGGCTCCCTACGAGCAGTACTTC. Translation gives CASSPSQGAPYEQYF.

This sequence joins TRBV28 and TRBJ2-3, with D perhaps matching TRBD1 (5 bases). Germline V gene lookup returns CDR1 MDHEN and CDR2 SYDVKM. This CDR3 region has 14 residues. Trimming cost V 6 bases and J 0 bases, with 10 bases left between them. The CDR3 DNA reads TGTGCCAGCAGGGCGCAGGGCAGCACAGATACGCAGTATTTT. Protein sequence: CASRAQGSTDTQYF.

The chain combines TRBV7-3 with TRBJ2-3; TRBD1 might be the D (6 bases). Per the germline V gene, CDR1 is SGHTA and CDR2 is FQGTGA. The CDR3 is made up of 15 amino acids. V was clipped by 5 bases and J by 2 bases, with 14 bases between them. The CDR3 nucleotides read TGTGCCAGCAGCCAAACAGGGACCATCACAGATACGCAGTATTTT. This translates into CASSQTGTITDTQYF.

The chain links TRBV15 to TRBJ1-2; 8 bases match TRBD1. This CDR3 comprises 15 residues. V shed 0 bases and J 3 bases; nucleotides not matched to a gene: 3. CDR1 is LNHNV and CDR2 is YYDKDF in the germline V gene (reference sequence). CDR3 DNA sequence: TGTGCCACCAGCAGAGATCAGGGGGCTTACTATGGCTACACCTTC. Its protein is CATSRDQGAYYGYTF.

The chain couples TRBV5-1 to TRBJ2-2, with 13 bases aligning to TRBD2. This CDR3 has 15 amino acids. The germline CDR1 and CDR2 sequences are SGHRS and YFSETQ. V lost 6 bases, J lost 6 bases, and 5 bases stayed unmatched. CDR3 sequence: CASKVGLAGAGELFF. CDR3 DNA: TGCGCCAGCAAGGTTGGACTAGCGGGGGCCGGGGAGCTGTTTTTT.

The genes are TRBV5-5 and TRBJ2-2, with TRBD2 matching 10 bases. This CDR3 is 17 amino acids long. Trimming took 6 bases from V and 6 from J; bases not matched to a gene: 14. Germline V gene lookup returns CDR1 SGHKS and CDR2 YYEKEE (reference sequence). The CDR3 region has the DNA TGTGCCAGCACCCTGCCCCAAAGCGGGGGGGCTCCCGGGGAGCTGTTTTTT. Protein sequence: CASTLPQSGGAPGELFF.

This clone was seen only once. The chain joins TRBV24-1 to TRBJ1-5, with D possibly TRBD1 on 5 matching bases. The length of the CDR3 is 13 residues. Trimming removed 3 bases at V and 6 bases at J, with 8 bases between. Germline V gene lookup returns CDR1 KGHDR and CDR2 SFDVKD. The CDR3 coding sequence is TGTGCCACCAGTGATCGGACACTTCAGCCCCAGCATTTT. Translation: CATSDRTLQPQHF.

CDR3 bases: TGCGCCAGCAACGGGGGGAGCACAGATACGCAGTATTTT. Its translation: CASNGGSTDTQYF. The gene calls are TRBV5-1 and TRBJ2-3; the match to TRBD2 covers 7 bases. In germline, CDR1 is SGHRS, CDR2 YFSETQ. Losses at the gene ends were 6 bases for V and 0 bases for J; bases not matched to a gene: 1. The CDR3 sequence is 13 residues long.

This sequence joins TRBV11-2 and TRBJ1-3; D not resolved. V lost 0 bases and J 0 bases, leaving 9 bases between the germline ends. This CDR3 spans 16 amino acids. The germline V gene has CDR1 SGHAT and CDR2 FQNNGV. This chain's CDR3 is CASSLDLGSSGNTIYF. The DNA for the CDR3 is TGTGCCAGCAGCTTAGATCTGGGGAGCTCTGGAAACACCATATATTTT.

J is TRBJ2-5 and V is TRBV12-5; 7 nucleotides agree with TRBD1. V was pared by 4 bases and J by 1 base, with 6 bases of the junction left unmatched. Germline CDR1 LGHNT, CDR2 FRNRAP. The CDR3 has 15 amino acids. CDR3 DNA sequence: TGTGCTAGTGGTTGGGGACAGCAAGCCCAAGAGACCCAGTACTTC. Encoded protein: CASGWGQQAQETQYF.

The chain couples TRBV2 to TRBJ2-2; the match to TRBD2 covers 13 bases. V gave up 4 bases and J gave up 7 bases; unmatched junction bases: 6. This CDR3 region has 16 residues. The germline CDR1 and CDR2 sequences are SNHLY and FYNNEI. As DNA, the CDR3 is TGTGCCAGCAGTGTCCTCGGACTAGCGGGGGTCGGGGAGCTGTTTTTT. Protein: CASSVLGLAGVGELFF.

This rearrangement joins TRBV7-9 to TRBJ2-7; D gene unclear. Germline V lookup: CDR1 SEHNR, CDR2 FQNEAQ (reference sequence). V was pared by 1 base and J by 6 bases, with 10 bases between. The CDR3 is 13 residues long. The CDR3 here is CASSLGSPGEQYF. In DNA form, the CDR3 reads TGTGCCAGCAGCTTAGGGTCCCCCGGCGAGCAGTACTTC. The whole variable domain, remainder taken from reference TRBV7-9 and TRBJ2-7, is DTGVSQNPRHKITKRGQNVTFRCDPISEHNRLYWYRQTLGQGPEFLTYFQNEAQLEKSRLLSDRFSAERPKGSFSTLEIQRTEQGDSAMYLCASSLGSPGEQYFGPGTRLTVT.

In nucleotides, the CDR3 is TGTGCCAGCAGCTTAGTGGCAGACACTAATTCACCCCTCCACTTT. It specifies CASSLVADTNSPLHF. The chain couples TRBV7-2 to TRBJ1-6, with D unclear. With 1 base removed from V and 6 bases from J, the gap between germline ends came to 10 bases. CDR1 is SGHTA and CDR2 is FQGNSA in the germline V gene. The CDR3 runs to 15 residues. The full variable domain, completed using reference TRBV7-2 and TRBJ1-6, is GAGVSQSPSNKVTEKGKDVELRCDPISGHTALYWYRQSLGQGLEFLIYFQGNSAPDKSGLPSDRFSAERTGGSVSTLTIQRTQQEDSAVYLCASSLVADTNSPLHFGNGTRLTVT.